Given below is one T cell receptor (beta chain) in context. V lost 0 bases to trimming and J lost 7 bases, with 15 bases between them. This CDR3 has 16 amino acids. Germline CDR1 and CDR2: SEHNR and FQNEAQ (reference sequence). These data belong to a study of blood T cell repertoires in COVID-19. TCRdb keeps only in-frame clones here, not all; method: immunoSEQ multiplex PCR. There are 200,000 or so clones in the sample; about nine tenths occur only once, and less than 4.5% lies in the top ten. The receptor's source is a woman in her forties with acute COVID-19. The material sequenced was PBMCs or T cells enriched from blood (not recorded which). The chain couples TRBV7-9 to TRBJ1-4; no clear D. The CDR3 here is CASSLAFERPREKLFF. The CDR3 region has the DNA TGTGCCAGCAGCTTAGCGTTTGAGAGGCCACGTGAAAAACTGTTTTTT.